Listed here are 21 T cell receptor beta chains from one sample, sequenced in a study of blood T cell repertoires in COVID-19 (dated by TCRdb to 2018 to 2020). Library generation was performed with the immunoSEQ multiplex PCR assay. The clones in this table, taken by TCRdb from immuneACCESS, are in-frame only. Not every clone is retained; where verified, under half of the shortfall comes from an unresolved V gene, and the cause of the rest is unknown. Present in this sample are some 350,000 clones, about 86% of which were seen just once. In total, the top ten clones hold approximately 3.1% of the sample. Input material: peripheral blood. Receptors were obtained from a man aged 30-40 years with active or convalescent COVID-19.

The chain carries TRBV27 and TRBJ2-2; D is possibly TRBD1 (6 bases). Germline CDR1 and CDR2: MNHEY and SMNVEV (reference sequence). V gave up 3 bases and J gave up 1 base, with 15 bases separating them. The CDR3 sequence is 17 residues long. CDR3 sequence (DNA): TGTGCCAGCAGTTTGATCAGGGGTCGCCTGAACACCGGGGAGCTGTTTTTT. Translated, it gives CASSLIRGRLNTGELFF.

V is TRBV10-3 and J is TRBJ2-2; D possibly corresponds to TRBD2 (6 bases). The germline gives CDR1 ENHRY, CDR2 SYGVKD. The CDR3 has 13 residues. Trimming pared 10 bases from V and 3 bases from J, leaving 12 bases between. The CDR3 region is CANGRLDTGELFF. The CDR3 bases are TGTGCCAACGGGCGACTAGACACCGGGGAGCTGTTTTTT.

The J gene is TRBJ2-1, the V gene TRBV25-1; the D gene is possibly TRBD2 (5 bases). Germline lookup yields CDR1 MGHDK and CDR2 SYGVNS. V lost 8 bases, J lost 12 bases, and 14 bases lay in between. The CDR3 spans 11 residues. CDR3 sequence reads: CASGRNRGQFF. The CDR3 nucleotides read TGTGCCAGCGGACGGAACCGGGGGCAGTTCTTC.

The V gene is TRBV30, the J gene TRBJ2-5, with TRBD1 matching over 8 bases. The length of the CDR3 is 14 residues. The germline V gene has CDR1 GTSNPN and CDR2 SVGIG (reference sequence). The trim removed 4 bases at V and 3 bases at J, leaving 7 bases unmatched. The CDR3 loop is CAWTGTGDKETQYF. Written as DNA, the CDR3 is TGTGCCTGGACTGGGACAGGAGACAAAGAGACCCAGTACTTC.

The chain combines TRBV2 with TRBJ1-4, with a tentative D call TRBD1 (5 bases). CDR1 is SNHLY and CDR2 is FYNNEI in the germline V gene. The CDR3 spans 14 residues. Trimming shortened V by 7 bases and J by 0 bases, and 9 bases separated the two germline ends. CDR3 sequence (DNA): TGTGCCAGCAAGAAACAGGCAACTAATGAAAAACTGTTTTTT. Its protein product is CASKKQATNEKLFF.

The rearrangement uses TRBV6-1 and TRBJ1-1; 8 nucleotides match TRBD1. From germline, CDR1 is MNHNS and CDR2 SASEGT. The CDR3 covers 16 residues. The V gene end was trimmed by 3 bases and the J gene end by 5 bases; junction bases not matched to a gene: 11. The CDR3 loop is CASSDGQGGGGTEAFF. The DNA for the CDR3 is TGTGCCAGCAGTGATGGACAGGGCGGTGGAGGTACTGAAGCTTTCTTT.

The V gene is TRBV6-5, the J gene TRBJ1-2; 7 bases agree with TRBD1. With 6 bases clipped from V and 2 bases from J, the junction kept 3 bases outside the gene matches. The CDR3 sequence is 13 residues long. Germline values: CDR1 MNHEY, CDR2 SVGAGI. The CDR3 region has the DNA TGTGCCAGCAGCCCGGGACAGAACTATGGCTACACCTTC. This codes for CASSPGQNYGYTF.

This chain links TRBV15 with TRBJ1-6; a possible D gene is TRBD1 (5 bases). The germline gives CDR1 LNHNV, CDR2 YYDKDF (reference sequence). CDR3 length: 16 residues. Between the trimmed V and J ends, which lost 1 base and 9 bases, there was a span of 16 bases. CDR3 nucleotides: TGTGCCACCAGCAGAGTTCGCAGTACAGGTCTTTCACCCCTCCACTTT. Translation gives CATSRVRSTGLSPLHF.

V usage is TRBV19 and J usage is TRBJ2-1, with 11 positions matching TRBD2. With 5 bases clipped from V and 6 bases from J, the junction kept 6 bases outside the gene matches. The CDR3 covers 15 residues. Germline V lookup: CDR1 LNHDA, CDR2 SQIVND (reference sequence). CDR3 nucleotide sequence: TGTGCCAGTAGTTTAGCGGGAGGGCCCGGCAATGAGCAGTTCTTC. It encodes CASSLAGGPGNEQFF.

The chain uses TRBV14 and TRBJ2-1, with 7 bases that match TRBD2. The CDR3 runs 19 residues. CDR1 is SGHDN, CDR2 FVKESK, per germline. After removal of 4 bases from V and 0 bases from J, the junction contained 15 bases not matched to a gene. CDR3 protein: CASSRLAKAGLSSYNEQFF. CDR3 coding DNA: TGTGCCAGCAGCCGCCTTGCCAAGGCGGGACTATCCTCCTACAATGAGCAGTTCTTC.

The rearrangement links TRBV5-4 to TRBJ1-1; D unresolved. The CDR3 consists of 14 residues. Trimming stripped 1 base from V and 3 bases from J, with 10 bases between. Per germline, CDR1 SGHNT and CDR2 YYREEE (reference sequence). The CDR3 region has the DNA TGTGCCAGCAGCTTGACGGGAGGCTACACTGAAGCTTTCTTT. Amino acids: CASSLTGGYTEAFF.

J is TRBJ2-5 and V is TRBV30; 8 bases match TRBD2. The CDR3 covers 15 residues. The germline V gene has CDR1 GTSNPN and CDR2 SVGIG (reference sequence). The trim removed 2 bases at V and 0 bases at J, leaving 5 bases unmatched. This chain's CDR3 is CAWSPGGTYQETQYF. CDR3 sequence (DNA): TGTGCCTGGAGTCCGGGGGGGACATACCAAGAGACCCAGTACTTC.

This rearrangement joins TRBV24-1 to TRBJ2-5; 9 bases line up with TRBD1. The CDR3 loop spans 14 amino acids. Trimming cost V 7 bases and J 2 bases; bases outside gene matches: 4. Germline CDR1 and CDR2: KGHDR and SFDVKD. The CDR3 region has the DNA TGTGCCACCAGGAGGACAGGGGAGCAAGAGACCCAGTACTTC. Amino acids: CATRRTGEQETQYF.

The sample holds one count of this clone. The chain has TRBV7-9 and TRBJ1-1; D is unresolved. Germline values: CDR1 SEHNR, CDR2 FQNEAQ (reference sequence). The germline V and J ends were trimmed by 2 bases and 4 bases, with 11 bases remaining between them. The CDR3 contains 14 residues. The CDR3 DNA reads TGTGCCAGCAGCTTACTCCGGCGGGGCACTGAAGCTTTCTTT. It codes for CASSLLRRGTEAFF.

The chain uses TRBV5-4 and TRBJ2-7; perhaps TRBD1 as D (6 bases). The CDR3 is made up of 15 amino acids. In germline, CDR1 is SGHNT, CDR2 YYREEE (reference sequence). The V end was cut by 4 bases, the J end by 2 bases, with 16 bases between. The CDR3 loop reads CASSTKTGLTYEQYF. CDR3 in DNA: TGTGCCAGCAGCACCAAAACAGGGCTCACCTACGAGCAGTACTTC.

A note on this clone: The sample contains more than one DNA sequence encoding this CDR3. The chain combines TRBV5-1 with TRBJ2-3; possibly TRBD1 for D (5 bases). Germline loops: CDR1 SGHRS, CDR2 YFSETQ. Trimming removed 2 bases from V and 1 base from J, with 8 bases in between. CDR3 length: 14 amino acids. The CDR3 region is CASSLGAGTDTQYF. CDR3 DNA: TGCGCCAGCAGCTTAGGGGCCGGCACAGATACGCAGTATTTT.

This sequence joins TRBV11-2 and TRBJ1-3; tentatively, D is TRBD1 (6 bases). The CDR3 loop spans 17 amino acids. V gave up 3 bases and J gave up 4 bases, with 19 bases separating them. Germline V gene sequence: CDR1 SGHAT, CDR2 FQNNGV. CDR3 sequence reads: CASSFDPRGRGGNTIYF. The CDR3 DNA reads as TGTGCCAGCAGCTTTGACCCCAGGGGACGAGGAGGAAACACCATATATTTT.

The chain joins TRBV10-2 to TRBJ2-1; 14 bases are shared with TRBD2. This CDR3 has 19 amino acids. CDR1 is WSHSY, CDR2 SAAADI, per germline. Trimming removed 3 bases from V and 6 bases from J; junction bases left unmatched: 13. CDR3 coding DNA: TGCGCCAGCAGTGATTTTAAGGGACTAGCGGGAGATTTTGGCAATGAGCAGTTCTTC. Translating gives CASSDFKGLAGDFGNEQFF.

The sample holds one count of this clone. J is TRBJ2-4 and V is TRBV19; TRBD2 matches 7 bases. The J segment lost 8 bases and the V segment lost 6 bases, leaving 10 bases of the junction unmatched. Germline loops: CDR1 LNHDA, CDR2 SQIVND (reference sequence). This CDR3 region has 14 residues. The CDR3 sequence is CASSAASGSHIQYF. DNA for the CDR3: TGTGCCAGTAGCGCGGCTAGCGGATCTCACATTCAGTACTTC.

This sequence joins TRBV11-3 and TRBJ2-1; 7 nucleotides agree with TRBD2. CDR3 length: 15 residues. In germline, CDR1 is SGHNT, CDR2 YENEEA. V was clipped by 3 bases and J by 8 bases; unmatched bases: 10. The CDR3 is CASSLGRGNQYEQFF. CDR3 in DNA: TGTGCCAGCAGCTTGGGGCGGGGGAACCAGTATGAGCAGTTCTTC.

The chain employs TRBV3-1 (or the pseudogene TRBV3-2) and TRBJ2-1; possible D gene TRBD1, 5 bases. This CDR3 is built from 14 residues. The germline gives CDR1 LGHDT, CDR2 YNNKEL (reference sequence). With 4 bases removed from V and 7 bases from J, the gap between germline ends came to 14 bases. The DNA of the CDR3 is TGTGCCAGCAGCCCCCGGACACTACATAATGAGCAGTTCTTC. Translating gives CASSPRTLHNEQFF.